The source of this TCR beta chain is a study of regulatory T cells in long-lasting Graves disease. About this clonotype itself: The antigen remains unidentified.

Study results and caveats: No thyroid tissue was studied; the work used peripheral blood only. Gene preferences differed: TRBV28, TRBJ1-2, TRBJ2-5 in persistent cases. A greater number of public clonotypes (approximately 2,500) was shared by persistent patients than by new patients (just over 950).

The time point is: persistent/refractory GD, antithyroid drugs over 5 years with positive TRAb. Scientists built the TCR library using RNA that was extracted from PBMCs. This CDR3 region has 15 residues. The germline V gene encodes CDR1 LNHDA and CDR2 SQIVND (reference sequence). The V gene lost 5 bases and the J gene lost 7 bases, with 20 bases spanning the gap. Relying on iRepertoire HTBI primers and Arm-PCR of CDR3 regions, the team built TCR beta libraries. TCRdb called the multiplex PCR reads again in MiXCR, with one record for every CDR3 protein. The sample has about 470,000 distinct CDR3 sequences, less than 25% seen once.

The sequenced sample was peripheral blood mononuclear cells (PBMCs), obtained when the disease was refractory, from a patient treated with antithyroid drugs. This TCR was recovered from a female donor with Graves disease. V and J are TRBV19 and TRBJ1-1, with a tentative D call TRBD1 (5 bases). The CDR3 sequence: CASSSAGRENNEAFF. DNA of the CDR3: TGTGCCAGTAGTTCCGCGGGCAGGGAAAATAATGAAGCTTTCTTT.